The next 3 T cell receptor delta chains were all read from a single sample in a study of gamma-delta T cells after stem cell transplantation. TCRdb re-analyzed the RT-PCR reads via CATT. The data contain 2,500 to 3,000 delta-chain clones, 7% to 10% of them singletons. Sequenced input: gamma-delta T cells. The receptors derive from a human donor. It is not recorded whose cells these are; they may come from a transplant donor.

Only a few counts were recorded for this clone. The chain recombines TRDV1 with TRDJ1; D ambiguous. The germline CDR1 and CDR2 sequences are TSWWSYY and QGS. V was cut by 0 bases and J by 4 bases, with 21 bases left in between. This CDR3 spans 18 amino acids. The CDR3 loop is CALGELDPPHSVIDKLIF. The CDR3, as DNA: TGTGCTCTTGGGGAACTTGACCCACCTCACTCGGTCATCGATAAACTCATCTTT.

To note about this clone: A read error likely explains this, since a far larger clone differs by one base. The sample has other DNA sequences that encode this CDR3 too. The CDR3 sequence is CACDTGGPSWDTRQMFF. Here the CDR3 DNA reads TGTGCCTGTGACACCGGGGGTCCTTCCTGGGACACTCGACAGATGTTTTTC. This chain connects TRDV2 to TRDJ3; TRDD2 matches 7 bases. Germline V gene sequence: CDR1 GEAIGNYY, CDR2 EKD. The CDR3 is made up of 17 amino acids.

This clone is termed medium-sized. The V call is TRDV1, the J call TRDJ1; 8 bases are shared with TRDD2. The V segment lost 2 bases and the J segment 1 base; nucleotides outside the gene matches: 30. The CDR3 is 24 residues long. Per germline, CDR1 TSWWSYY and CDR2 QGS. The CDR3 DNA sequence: TGTGCTCTTGGGGAAGGTTCCCCCAGCCTTCCTAAACGGAGTGGGGACCCGATCACCGATAAACTCATCTTT. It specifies CALGEGSPSLPKRSGDPITDKLIF.